This T cell receptor beta chain was observed in a study of identifying expanded T cells in peripheral blood. General observations from the study: Clone count variance between roughly 2-week samples rose with total template count.

Points on this clone: The antigen is not known.

Trimming removed 2 bases at V and 5 bases at J, with 13 bases between. There are 15 residues in the CDR3. Germline CDR1 reads MNHEY; CDR2 reads SVGAGI. The table came from immunoSEQ multiplex PCR; TCRdb's copy has only in-frame clones and leaves some out. This table has 75,000 to 90,000 clones, around 90% appearing once. The chain employs TRBV6-5 and TRBJ1-5; weak D call: TRBD1 (5 bases). The receptor was isolated from a person aged 18 to 69 in good health. Sequencing used blood. CDR3 in DNA: TGTGCCAGCAGTTACAGCCAGGGTGCGCATCAGCCCCAGCATTTT. Its translation is CASSYSQGAHQPQHF.